This is a list of T cell receptor beta chains from one sample in a study of OX40 agonist ivuxolimab in advanced cancers. Assay used: immunoSEQ multiplex PCR; TCRdb lists only in-frame clones, some missing. The sample contains roughly 110,000 clones, over 75% of which appear only once. The sample consisted of CD4+ or CD8+ T cells sorted from blood, taken in a trial of the OX40 agonist ivuxolimab. The receptors come from an adult with an advanced solid tumor such as melanoma, head and neck, liver or kidney cancer. The CDR3 runs from the conserved cysteine through the conserved F or W. Fields, in order: CDR3 DNA, CDR3 protein, J gene, D gene, V gene, clone size. The D gene is left open where the match is weak. Expanded clones get a size class; other rows say once, few or many, or leave the size out.

TGTGCCAGCAGTTTAGGGCAGGGGACGGGGGGAAATCAGCCCCAGCATTTT,CASSLGQGTGGNQPQHF,TRBJ1-5,NA,TRBV28,NA
TGCGCCAGCAGCCAAGCCAGCTATGGCTACACCTTC,CASSQASYGYTF,TRBJ1-2,NA,TRBV4-1,once
TGTGCCAGCAGTCCGCGGCAGCGGACGACTACGCAGTATTTT,CASSPRQRTTTQYF,TRBJ2-3,NA,TRBV6-5,NA
TGTGCCAGCTCGGGGACTGTCGATGGCTACACCTTC,CASSGTVDGYTF,TRBJ1-2,NA,TRBV6-6,NA
TGTGCCAGCAGTTTATCCTATATCCCAGGGGGCGGGGGCAATCAGCCCCAGCATTTT,CASSLSYIPGGGGNQPQHF,TRBJ1-5,TRBD1,TRBV28,NA
TGTGCCAGTAAGAGTGGGACAGGGGGCCACCAGCCCCAGCATTTT,CASKSGTGGHQPQHF,TRBJ1-5,TRBD1,TRBV19,NA
TGTGCCAGCAGCTTAGCGGACCTCAATCAGCCCCAGCATTTT,CASSLADLNQPQHF,TRBJ1-5,NA,TRBV7-8,NA
TGTGCCAGCAGCTCAGTGGCGGTTCAAGAGACCCAGTACTTC,CASSSVAVQETQYF,TRBJ2-5,NA,TRBV7-9,NA
TGCGCCAGCAGCCCAACCCAGGGGGCGAAGACTGAAGCTTTCTTT,CASSPTQGAKTEAFF,TRBJ1-1,TRBD1,TRBV4-1,NA
TGTGCCAGCAGCTCCCGACAGCCGAACACTGAAGCTTTCTTT,CASSSRQPNTEAFF,TRBJ1-1,NA,TRBV7-2,NA
TGTGCCAGCAGTAAGGGAGGCTCCTACGAGCAGTACTTC,CASSKGGSYEQYF,TRBJ2-7,NA,TRBV27,NA
TGCGCCAGCAGCTATAACGGGGGGAACACTGAAGCTTTCTTT,CASSYNGGNTEAFF,TRBJ1-1,NA,TRBV5-1,NA
TGTGCCAGTAGAGGACAGCCCAATCAGCCCCAGCATTTT,CASRGQPNQPQHF,TRBJ1-5,NA,TRBV19,NA
TGTGCCAGCAGCTTGGAGGAGGGGTTTAACTATGGCTACACCTTC,CASSLEEGFNYGYTF,TRBJ1-2,NA,TRBV5-5,NA
TGTGCCAGCTCACGGAGCCTCCAGAGAACCAGGGACTACAATGAGCAGTTCTTC,CASSRSLQRTRDYNEQFF,TRBJ2-1,NA,TRBV18,NA
TGTGCCAGCAGTTATCAGGGTGATAATTCACCCCTCCACTTT,CASSYQGDNSPLHF,TRBJ1-6,NA,TRBV6-5,NA
TGTGCCAGCAGACCAAGACTGACAGGGGGAGATAGGCAGCCCCAGCATTTT,CASRPRLTGGDRQPQHF,TRBJ1-5,TRBD1,TRBV28,NA
TGTGCCAGCTCTCTCCGGGACAGCGGTGAAAAACTGTTTTTT,CASSLRDSGEKLFF,TRBJ1-4,TRBD1,TRBV18,NA
TGTGCCAGCAGTTTATTGGGGACGGGGATCCAAGAGACCCAGTACTTC,CASSLLGTGIQETQYF,TRBJ2-5,NA,TRBV28,NA
TGTGCCAGTACCCAGGACATTGGGGACACCATATATTTT,CASTQDIGDTIYF,TRBJ1-3,NA,TRBV19,NA
TGTGCCAGCAGTTTCGCCACGGGACACGGCTACAATGAGCAGTTCTTC,CASSFATGHGYNEQFF,TRBJ2-1,NA,TRBV28,NA
TGTGCCAGCTCACCACCGAGGCAGAACACTGAAGCTTTCTTT,CASSPPRQNTEAFF,TRBJ1-1,NA,TRBV18,NA
TGTGCCAGCAGCTTATCAGGGTTCGTTGATGGCTACACCTTC,CASSLSGFVDGYTF,TRBJ1-2,NA,TRBV7-2,NA
TGTGCCAGCGTAAAGGGGACAACCTACGAGCAGTACTTC,CASVKGTTYEQYF,TRBJ2-7,NA,TRBV2,NA
TGTGCCAGCTCACCACCTTCGGGGACCGCGGGGGCCAGCAATCAGCCCCAGCATTTT,CASSPPSGTAGASNQPQHF,TRBJ1-5,NA,TRBV18,few
TGTGCCAGTAATCCTGACAGAGCGGAAAAACTGTTTTTT,CASNPDRAEKLFF,TRBJ1-4,NA,TRBV19,NA
TGCGCCAGCAGCCAAGTGGACGGAGTGTCCTACGAGCAGTACTTC,CASSQVDGVSYEQYF,TRBJ2-7,NA,TRBV4-3,NA
TGTGCCAGCAGCCCACGCGGGGGGACAGGGACCTACGAGCAGTACTTC,CASSPRGGTGTYEQYF,TRBJ2-7,NA,TRBV7-9,NA
TGTGCCAGCAGCCAGGGGGCTGGGGCCAACGTCCTGACTTTC,CASSQGAGANVLTF,TRBJ2-6,NA,TRBV14,few
TGTGCCAGCAGTTTGACAGGGCCTAGTCAGCCCCAGCATTTT,CASSLTGPSQPQHF,TRBJ1-5,TRBD1,TRBV27,once
TGCGCCAGCAGCGCGGGACCGTTGAACACTGAAGCTTTCTTT,CASSAGPLNTEAFF,TRBJ1-1,NA,TRBV5-1,once
TGTGCCAGCAGCGTGGGATCGCGGACTGGGGCAACTGAAGCTTTCTTT,CASSVGSRTGATEAFF,TRBJ1-1,NA,TRBV9,NA
TGTGCCAGTAGTATAGGGAGCAGCTTGCCCTACAATGAGCAGTTCTTC,CASSIGSSLPYNEQFF,TRBJ2-1,NA,TRBV19,NA
TGTGCCAGCAGCAAAGGGAGAGGGGACGGCTACACCTTC,CASSKGRGDGYTF,TRBJ1-2,NA,TRBV6-5,once
TGTGCCAGCAGCTTCCGATTCACAGATACGCAGTATTTT,CASSFRFTDTQYF,TRBJ2-3,NA,TRBV6-5,NA
TGTGCCAGCATTAGACGACAGGCTAACACTGAAGCTTTCTTT,CASIRRQANTEAFF,TRBJ1-1,NA,TRBV6-1,NA